Shown below are 7 T cell receptor beta chains from a single sample sequenced in a study of blood T cell repertoires in COVID-19. TCRdb's table, derived via immunoSEQ multiplex PCR, lists solely in-frame clones and lacks some. The sample holds approximately 270,000 clones, around 85% seen once. Input material: peripheral blood. These receptors were taken from a woman aged 70 to 79 with acute or convalescent COVID-19.

This chain connects TRBV28 to TRBJ1-3; 8 positions agree with TRBD1. From germline, CDR1 is MDHEN and CDR2 SYDVKM. The trim removed 4 bases at V and 0 bases at J, leaving 5 bases unmatched. The CDR3 has 16 residues. The CDR3 coding sequence is TGTGCCAGCAGTTCCCTCAGGGGGCCCTCTGGAAACACCATATATTTT. Translating it yields CASSSLRGPSGNTIYF.

This clone was observed a single time. The chain joins TRBV5-4 to TRBJ1-6, with D possibly being TRBD1 (5 bases). This CDR3 is 16 amino acids long. The ends were cut back, 6 bases at V and 0 bases at J, with 13 bases in the middle. The germline CDR1 and CDR2 sequences are SGHNT and YYREEE (reference sequence). For the CDR3, the DNA is TGTGCCAGCATGGTGGGGGGGAGCTCCTATAATTCACCCCTCCACTTT. It is translated as CASMVGGSSYNSPLHF.

This clone was counted a few times. The chain couples TRBV5-4 to TRBJ2-1; TRBD1 might be the D (5 bases). From germline, CDR1 is SGHNT and CDR2 YYREEE (reference sequence). The V end lost 0 bases, the J end lost 3 bases, and 16 bases lay between the germline ends. This CDR3 contains 17 residues. The DNA of the CDR3 is TGTGCCAGCAGCTTGGACGGCAGGGTGGGGAACTACAATGAGCAGTTCTTC. It codes for CASSLDGRVGNYNEQFF. Filled out from reference TRBV5-4 and TRBJ2-1, the complete variable domain reads ETGVTQSPTHLIKTRGQQVTLRCSSQSGHNTVSWYQQALGQGPQFIFQYYREEENGRGNFPPRFSGLQFPNYSSELNVNALELDDSALYLCASSLDGRVGNYNEQFFGPGTRLTVL.

This chain uses TRBV7-2 with TRBJ2-7, with 11 bases identical to TRBD1. The trim removed 5 bases at V and 4 bases at J, leaving 7 bases unmatched. The CDR3 covers 15 residues. The germline V gene encodes CDR1 SGHTA and CDR2 FQGNSA. CDR3 in amino acids: CASSPGQGASYEQYF. CDR3 sequence (DNA): TGTGCCAGCAGCCCAGGACAGGGGGCGTCGTACGAGCAGTACTTC.

J is TRBJ2-7 and V is TRBV27, with D possibly matching TRBD2 (5 bases). This CDR3 has 15 amino acids. In germline, CDR1 is MNHEY, CDR2 SMNVEV (reference sequence). Trimming removed 4 bases from V and 4 bases from J, with 17 bases in between. CDR3 loop: CASSSGPGGLYEQYF. Written as DNA, the CDR3 is TGTGCCAGCAGTTCCGGGCCCGGAGGCCTTTACGAGCAGTACTTC.

This chain connects TRBV12-3 or TRBV12-4 to TRBJ2-3; 7 nucleotides align to TRBD2. CDR3 length equals 13 residues. Trimming at V came to 3 bases and at J to 9 bases, leaving 6 bases not matched to a gene. The CDR3 loop is CASSFGEGGTQYF. The CDR3 DNA reads as TGTGCCAGCAGTTTCGGTGAGGGAGGGACGCAGTATTTT.

The V gene is TRBV2, the J gene TRBJ1-2, with D maybe TRBD1 (6 bases). V lost 5 bases and J 0 bases, leaving 16 bases between the germline ends. The CDR3 consists of 16 residues. Germline V gives CDR1 SNHLY, CDR2 FYNNEI. The CDR3 is CASSFNREMSNYGYTF. CDR3 coding DNA: TGTGCCAGCAGTTTCAACAGGGAGATGTCTAACTATGGCTACACCTTC.